A single sample is the source of the 26 T cell receptor beta chains below, sequenced in a study of cytomegalovirus exposure and HLA in healthy donors. It was with 60 Vbeta and 13 Jbeta primers that the PCR ran. The method was immunoSEQ multiplex PCR; TCRdb's version includes in-frame clones alone and lacks a portion of them. Here the sample spans roughly 180,000 clones, 80% to 85% being singletons. Material: PBMCs. Receptor source: a boy between 5 and 17 years old in good health and CMV-seronegative.

The V call is TRBV19, the J call TRBJ1-6; D uncertain. This CDR3 comprises 16 residues. Per the germline V gene, CDR1 is LNHDA and CDR2 is SQIVND (reference sequence). V shed 4 bases and J shed 0 bases, with 10 bases lying between them. The chain's CDR3 is CASSKPGISYNSPLHF. The CDR3 DNA reads TGTGCCAGTAGTAAACCGGGAATCTCCTATAATTCACCCCTCCACTTT.

This clone was found once. This chain connects TRBV29-1 to TRBJ1-2; D is possibly TRBD1 (5 bases). Germline V lookup: CDR1 SQVTM, CDR2 ANQGSEA. Trimming pared 4 bases from V and 0 bases from J, leaving 15 bases between. There are 15 residues in the CDR3. The CDR3 DNA is TGCAGCGTTGTCGGCGCGGGGGGTGCTAACTATGGCTACACCTTC. Translation gives CSVVGAGGANYGYTF.

V usage is TRBV10-1 and J usage is TRBJ1-1; D is undetermined. Trimming left V 3 bases short and J 6 bases short, with 11 bases between. The CDR3 is 13 amino acids. CDR1 and CDR2 (germline): WNHNN, SYGVQD (reference sequence). For the CDR3, the DNA is TGCGCCAGCAGTGATTATGGTCGCGCTGAAGCTTTCTTT. It encodes CASSDYGRAEAFF.

V and J are TRBV15 and TRBJ2-3; TRBD2 agrees at 7 bases. CDR3 length: 13 amino acids. V was pared by 4 bases and J by 10 bases, with 8 bases of the junction left unmatched. The germline V gene encodes CDR1 LNHNV and CDR2 YYDKDF (reference sequence). The CDR3 sequence is CATSNTDRGAQYF. The CDR3 DNA follows: TGTGCCACCAGCAACACGGACCGGGGGGCGCAGTATTTT.

The chain recombines TRBV9 with TRBJ2-5; TRBD2 matches 8 bases. V shed 2 bases, J shed 5 bases, and the junction held 2 bases outside the gene matches. Germline V lookup: CDR1 SGDLS, CDR2 YYNGEE. The CDR3 loop spans 13 amino acids. This CDR3 is CASSVGLAETQYF. CDR3 sequence (DNA): TGTGCCAGCAGCGTCGGACTAGCTGAGACCCAGTACTTC.

The chain is built from TRBV7-2 and TRBJ2-4, with a possible D match to TRBD2 (7 bases). The ends were cut back, 5 bases at V and 9 bases at J, with 20 bases in the middle. CDR3 length equals 15 residues. CDR1 is SGHTA, CDR2 FQGNSA, per germline. CDR3 protein: CASSLSSGGRGIQYF. CDR3 nucleotides: TGTGCCAGCAGCCTGAGCTCGGGGGGCCGGGGCATTCAGTACTTC.

V gene TRBV5-6 combines with J gene TRBJ2-7; 7 nucleotides align to TRBD1. J was trimmed by 3 bases and V by 6 bases; bases with no gene match: 12. The CDR3 is 15 amino acids. Looked up from germline, CDR1 is SGHDT and CDR2 is YYEEEE. DNA of the CDR3: TGTGCCAGCATGATACTGCTGACAGGGAGCTACGAGCAGTACTTC. Residues: CASMILLTGSYEQYF.

This clone was detected a few times. The chain has TRBV30 and TRBJ1-2; D is ambiguous. V gave up 4 bases and J gave up 4 bases, with 13 bases separating them. The CDR3 loop spans 13 amino acids. CDR1 and CDR2 (germline): GTSNPN, SVGIG (reference sequence). CDR3 protein: CAWIPGSFYGYTF. CDR3 nucleotides: TGTGCCTGGATCCCCGGGTCCTTCTATGGCTACACCTTC.

The chain joins TRBV6-1 to TRBJ2-7, with 12 bases that match TRBD2. V dropped 4 bases and J dropped 5; count of bases not matched to a gene: 9. The CDR3 is 16 residues long. Per the germline V gene, CDR1 is MNHNS and CDR2 is SASEGT. The DNA for the CDR3 is TGTGCCAGCAGTGTTTCGACTAGCGGGAGATTCAACGAGCAGTACTTC. This sequence encodes CASSVSTSGRFNEQYF.

The rearrangement links TRBV27 to TRBJ1-4; perhaps TRBD1 as D (5 bases). The V gene's germline CDR1 is MNHEY and CDR2 SMNVEV (reference sequence). Trimming took off 3 bases at V and 4 bases at J, with 9 bases between the two ends. The CDR3 has 14 amino acids. The CDR3 is CASSFQGYNEKLFF. CDR3 nucleotides: TGTGCCAGCAGTTTTCAGGGTTATAATGAAAAACTGTTTTTT. Variable domain in full (rest from reference TRBV27 and TRBJ1-4): EAQVTQNPRYLITVTGKKLTVTCSQNMNHEYMSWYRQDPGLGLRQIYYSMNVEVTDKGDVPEGYKVSRKEKRNFPLILESPSPNQTSLYFCASSFQGYNEKLFFGSGTQLSVL.

J is TRBJ2-2 and V is TRBV2; TRBD1 matches 9 bases. Germline CDR1 is SNHLY and CDR2 is FYNNEI. V lost 5 bases, J lost 5 bases, and 3 bases stayed unmatched. CDR3 length equals 14 residues. The CDR3: CASSPDRGTGELFF. CDR3 coding DNA: TGTGCCAGCAGTCCGGACAGGGGAACCGGGGAGCTGTTTTTT. The full variable domain, completed using reference TRBV2 and TRBJ2-2, is EPEVTQTPSHQVTQMGQEVILRCVPISNHLYFYWYRQILGQKVEFLVSFYNNEISEKSEIFDDQFSVERPDGSNFTLKIRSTKLEDSAMYFCASSPDRGTGELFFGEGSRLTVL.

V and J are TRBV18 and TRBJ2-7; D might be TRBD1 (5 bases). CDR3 length: 12 residues. V dropped 7 bases and J dropped 3 bases, with 10 bases sitting between them. The germline V gene encodes CDR1 KGHSH and CDR2 LQKENI. CDR3 loop: CASLGDSYEQYF. Here the CDR3 DNA reads TGTGCCAGCTTAGGAGACAGCTACGAGCAGTACTTC.

Concerning this clone itself: One end of the junction fails to match germline, which may point to a read error. The chain carries TRBV7-7 and TRBJ2-5; possible D gene TRBD1, 6 bases. This CDR3 has 14 amino acids. Germline V gene data show CDR1 as SSHAT and CDR2 as FNYEAQ (reference sequence). The CDR3 region is CASSVQWGRETQYF. The CDR3 region has the DNA TGTGCTAGCAGCGTACAGTGGGGGCGAGAGACCCAGTACTTC.

The chain has TRBV15 and TRBJ2-3, with D hard to call. The CDR3 has 13 amino acids. Germline V gene data show CDR1 as LNHNV and CDR2 as YYDKDF (reference sequence). V was trimmed by 5 bases and J by 2 bases, leaving 8 bases between them. In DNA, the CDR3 is TGTGCCACCAGCTACGGGTCCACAGATACGCAGTATTTT. Protein: CATSYGSTDTQYF.

V usage is TRBV11-3 and J usage is TRBJ2-3; D is perhaps TRBD2 (6 bases). This CDR3 comprises 14 residues. Germline lookup yields CDR1 SGHNT and CDR2 YENEEA. Trimming left V 5 bases short and J 4 bases short, with 13 bases between. This CDR3 reads CASSRLGGSDTQYF. For the CDR3, the DNA is TGTGCCAGCAGCCGCCTCGGGGGATCAGATACGCAGTATTTT. Together with reference TRBV11-3 and TRBJ2-3, the CDR3 gives the full variable domain: EAGVVQSPRYKIIEKKQPVAFWCNPISGHNTLYWYLQNLGQGPELLIRYENEEAVDDSQLPKDRFSAERLKGVDSTLKIQPAELGDSAVYLCASSRLGGSDTQYFGPGTRLTVL.

V gene TRBV27 combines with J gene TRBJ1-4; D may be TRBD1 (6 bases). Germline loops: CDR1 MNHEY, CDR2 SMNVEV (reference sequence). V shed 4 bases and J shed 2 bases, with 14 bases lying between them. The CDR3 consists of 16 residues. The CDR3 bases are TGTGCCAGCAGTTACGGGACACCGTACACTAATGAAAAACTGTTTTTT. The encoded protein is CASSYGTPYTNEKLFF. Full variable domain (remainder filled in from reference TRBV27 and TRBJ1-4): EAQVTQNPRYLITVTGKKLTVTCSQNMNHEYMSWYRQDPGLGLRQIYYSMNVEVTDKGDVPEGYKVSRKEKRNFPLILESPSPNQTSLYFCASSYGTPYTNEKLFFGSGTQLSVL.

CDR3 DNA sequence: TGTGCCAGCAGTGGACGCCCCCGGGACTACTACAATGAGCAGTTCTTC. Encoded protein: CASSGRPRDYYNEQFF. The V call is TRBV27, the J call TRBJ2-1; TRBD2 matches at 7 bases. The CDR3 covers 16 residues. Germline assignment: CDR1 MNHEY and CDR2 SMNVEV (reference sequence). V dropped 5 bases and J dropped 3; count of bases not matched to a gene: 10.

The CDR3 nucleotides read TGCGCCAGCAGCTTGGGGTCGGTCGAGACCCAGTACTTC. Protein product: CASSLGSVETQYF. V gene TRBV5-1 combines with J gene TRBJ2-5; D unclear. The CDR3 extends over 13 amino acids. V lost 0 bases, J lost 5 bases, and 8 bases lay in between. CDR1 SGHRS and CDR2 YFSETQ come from the germline V gene.

This clone was counted only a few times. The chain links TRBV4-2 to TRBJ1-6; 9 bases are a match to TRBD1. CDR3 length: 15 residues. With 0 bases clipped from V and 6 bases from J, the junction kept 0 bases outside the gene matches. Per germline, CDR1 LGHNA and CDR2 YNFKEQ. This CDR3 reads CASSQETGGNSPLHF. The CDR3 DNA sequence: TGTGCCAGCAGCCAAGAGACAGGGGGTAATTCACCCCTCCACTTT.

This clone was counted a single time. The V and J genes are TRBV6-5 and TRBJ2-2, with 8 bases fitting TRBD2. Trimming at V came to 1 base and at J to 4 bases, leaving 5 bases not matched to a gene. The CDR3 totals 16 residues. Germline V lookup: CDR1 MNHEY, CDR2 SVGAGI. The CDR3 DNA is TGTGCCAGCAGTTACTGGCGGGGGGCGGTCACCGGGGAGCTGTTTTTT. As protein: CASSYWRGAVTGELFF.

The rearrangement joins TRBV5-1 to TRBJ2-3; 10 positions match TRBD2. The CDR3 is 13 amino acids. The V gene's germline CDR1 is SGHRS and CDR2 YFSETQ. V lost 7 bases and J lost 6; bases outside the gene matches: 5. This CDR3 is CASGTSGVDTQYF. The CDR3 DNA reads TGCGCCAGCGGAACTAGCGGGGTGGATACGCAGTATTTT. Full variable domain (missing parts from reference TRBV5-1 and TRBJ2-3): KAGVTQTPRYLIKTRGQQVTLSCSPISGHRSVSWYQQTPGQGLQFLFEYFSETQRNKGNFPGRFSGRQFSNSRSEMNVSTLELGDSALYLCASGTSGVDTQYFGPGTRLTVL.

The chain recombines TRBV6-6 with TRBJ1-1; tentatively, D is TRBD1 (6 bases). Per germline, CDR1 MNHNY and CDR2 SVGAGI (reference sequence). Trimming stripped 0 bases from V and 11 bases from J, with 22 bases between. CDR3 size: 16 residues. The DNA for the CDR3 is TGTGCCAGCAGTTACTCGGGGGGGCGACAGGCCGACGGGGCTTTCTTT. It yields the protein CASSYSGGRQADGAFF.

The CDR3, as DNA: TGTGCCAGCAGCTTAGTTGCGGGAGGTGAGCAGTTCTTC. This gives the protein CASSLVAGGEQFF. V is TRBV7-3 and J is TRBJ2-1; 8 bases are shared with TRBD2. The CDR3 runs to 13 residues. V trimming: 2 bases; J trimming: 9 bases; junction bases outside the gene matches: 3. Germline CDR1 SGHTA, CDR2 FQGTGA.

The rearrangement uses TRBV7-6 and TRBJ2-1; D unresolved. Germline V gives CDR1 SGHVS, CDR2 FNYEAQ. V was cut by 3 bases and J by 0 bases, with 3 bases left in between. This CDR3 is built from 13 residues. CDR3 DNA: TGTGCCAGCAGCTTGAGCTCCTACAATGAGCAGTTCTTC. Translated: CASSLSSYNEQFF.

This clone was observed once. J is TRBJ2-1 and V is TRBV29-1; unclear D gene. There are 12 residues in the CDR3. Trimming left V 3 bases short and J 7 bases short, with 10 bases between. Germline V lookup: CDR1 SQVTM, CDR2 ANQGSEA. The CDR3 sequence: CSVDLASNEQFF. CDR3 nucleotide sequence: TGCAGCGTTGACCTGGCAAGTAATGAGCAGTTCTTC.

This clone showed up just once. This chain uses TRBV10-1 with TRBJ1-5; 7 bases fit TRBD1. CDR3 length: 15 residues. V dropped 6 bases and J dropped 4; count of bases not matched to a gene: 9. From germline, CDR1 is WNHNN and CDR2 SYGVQD (reference sequence). The CDR3, as DNA: TGCGCCAGCAGAGACAGGGTTGAGGGAAATCAGCCCCAGCATTTT. The encoded protein is CASRDRVEGNQPQHF.